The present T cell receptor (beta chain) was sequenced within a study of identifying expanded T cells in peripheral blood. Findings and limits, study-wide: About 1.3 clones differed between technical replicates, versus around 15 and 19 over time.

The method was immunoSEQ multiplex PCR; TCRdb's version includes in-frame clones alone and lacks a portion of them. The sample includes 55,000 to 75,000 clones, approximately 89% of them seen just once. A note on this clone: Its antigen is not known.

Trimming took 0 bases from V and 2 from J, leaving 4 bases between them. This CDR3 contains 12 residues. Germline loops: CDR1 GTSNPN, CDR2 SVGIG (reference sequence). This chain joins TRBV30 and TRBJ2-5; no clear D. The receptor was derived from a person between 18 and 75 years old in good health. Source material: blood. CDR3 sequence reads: CAWSVIQETQYF. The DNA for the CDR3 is TGTGCCTGGAGTGTTATACAAGAGACCCAGTACTTC.